Shown below are 3 T cell receptor beta chains from a single sample sequenced in a study of beta chain features in type 1 diabetes. What was sequenced were expressed TCRB transcripts, since all of the isolated RNA had been reverse transcribed. The repertoire was sequenced with immunoSEQ multiplex PCR; TCRdb's copy has only in-frame clones and lacks some. The sample carries roughly 500,000 clones, 10% to 12% recorded once. Sequencing was done on a sample of naive CD4+ T cells from blood. Receptors originate from a woman aged 18-29 years in good health.

This clone was counted between two and nine times. The gene calls are TRBV29-1 and TRBJ1-1, with D maybe TRBD1 (5 bases). Germline V gene lookup returns CDR1 SQVTM and CDR2 ANQGSEA. The V end was cut by 8 bases, the J end by 6 bases, with 16 bases between. This CDR3 is built from 12 residues. This CDR3 reads CSPAKVGAEAFF. Here the CDR3 DNA reads TGCAGCCCAGCCAAAGTGGGGGCTGAAGCTTTCTTT.

This sequence joins TRBV10-3 and TRBJ2-1; 11 bases match TRBD2. The CDR3 is 16 residues long. The germline V gene has CDR1 ENHRY and CDR2 SYGVKD. V was pared by 6 bases and J by 9 bases, with 13 bases of the junction left unmatched. CDR3 sequence: CAISPTSGGPQGEQFF. The CDR3 coding sequence is TGTGCCATCAGCCCCACTAGCGGGGGTCCACAGGGTGAGCAGTTCTTC.

The chain couples TRBV29-1 to TRBJ2-1, with D tentatively TRBD2 (6 bases). This CDR3 has 14 amino acids. The germline V gene has CDR1 SQVTM and CDR2 ANQGSEA. Trimming removed 5 bases from V and 9 bases from J, with 20 bases in between. In DNA, the CDR3 is TGCAGCGTTCGCCCGGCGAGGGAGGTTTTTGAGCAGTTCTTC. It yields the protein CSVRPAREVFEQFF.